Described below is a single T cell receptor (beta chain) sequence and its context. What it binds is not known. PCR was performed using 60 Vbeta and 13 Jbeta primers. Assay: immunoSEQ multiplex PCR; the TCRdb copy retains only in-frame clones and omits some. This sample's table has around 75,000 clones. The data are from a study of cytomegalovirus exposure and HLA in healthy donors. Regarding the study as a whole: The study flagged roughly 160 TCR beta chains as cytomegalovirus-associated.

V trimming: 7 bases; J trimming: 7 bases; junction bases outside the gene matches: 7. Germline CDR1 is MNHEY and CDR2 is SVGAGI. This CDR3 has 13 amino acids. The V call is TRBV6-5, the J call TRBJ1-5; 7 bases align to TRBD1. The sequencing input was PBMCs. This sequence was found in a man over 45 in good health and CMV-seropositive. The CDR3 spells CASTRGKDQPQHF. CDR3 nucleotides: TGTGCCAGCACCAGGGGGAAGGACCAGCCCCAGCATTTT.